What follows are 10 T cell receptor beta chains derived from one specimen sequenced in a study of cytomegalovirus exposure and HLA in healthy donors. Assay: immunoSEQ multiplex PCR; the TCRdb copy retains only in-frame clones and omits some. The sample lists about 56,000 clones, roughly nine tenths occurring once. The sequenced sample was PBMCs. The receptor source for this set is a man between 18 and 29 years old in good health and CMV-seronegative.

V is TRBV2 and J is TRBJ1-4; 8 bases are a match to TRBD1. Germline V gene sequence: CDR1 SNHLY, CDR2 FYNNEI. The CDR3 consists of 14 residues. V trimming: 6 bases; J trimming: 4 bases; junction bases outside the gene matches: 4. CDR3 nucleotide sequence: TGTGCCAGCAGAGATACAGGGGGTAATGAAAAACTGTTTTTT. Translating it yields CASRDTGGNEKLFF.

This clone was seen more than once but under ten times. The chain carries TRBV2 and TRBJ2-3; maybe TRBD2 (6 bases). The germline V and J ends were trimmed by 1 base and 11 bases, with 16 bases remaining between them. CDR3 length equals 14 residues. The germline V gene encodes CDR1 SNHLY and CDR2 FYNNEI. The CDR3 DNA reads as TGTGCCAGCAGTGAAGAAGACGAGGGAGGAATGCAGTATTTT. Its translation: CASSEEDEGGMQYF.

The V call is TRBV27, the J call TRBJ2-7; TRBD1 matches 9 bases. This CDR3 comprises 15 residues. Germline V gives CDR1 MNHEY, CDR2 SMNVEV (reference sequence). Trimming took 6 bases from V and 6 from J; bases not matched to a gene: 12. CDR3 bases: TGTGCCAGCAGACCAGGACAGGGGTTATTGGGCGAGCAGTACTTC. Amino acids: CASRPGQGLLGEQYF.

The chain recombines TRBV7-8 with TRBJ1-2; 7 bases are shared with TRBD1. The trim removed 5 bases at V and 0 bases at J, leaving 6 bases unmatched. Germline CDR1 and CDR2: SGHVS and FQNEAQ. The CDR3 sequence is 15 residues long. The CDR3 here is CASSPDRTSNYGYTF. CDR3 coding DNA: TGTGCCAGCAGCCCGGACAGGACATCTAACTATGGCTACACCTTC.

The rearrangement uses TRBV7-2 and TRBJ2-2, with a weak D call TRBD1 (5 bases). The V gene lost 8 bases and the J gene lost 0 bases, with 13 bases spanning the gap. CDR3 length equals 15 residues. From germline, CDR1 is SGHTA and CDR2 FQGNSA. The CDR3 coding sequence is TGTGCCAGCCGCAGACAGCGCGCGAACACCGGGGAGCTGTTTTTT. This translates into CASRRQRANTGELFF.

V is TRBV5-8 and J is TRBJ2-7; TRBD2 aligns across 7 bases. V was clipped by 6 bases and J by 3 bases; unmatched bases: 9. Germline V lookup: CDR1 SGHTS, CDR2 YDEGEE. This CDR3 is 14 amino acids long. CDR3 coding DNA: TGTGCCAGCACCTGGGGGGGAGCTGTCTACGAGCAGTACTTC. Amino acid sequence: CASTWGGAVYEQYF.

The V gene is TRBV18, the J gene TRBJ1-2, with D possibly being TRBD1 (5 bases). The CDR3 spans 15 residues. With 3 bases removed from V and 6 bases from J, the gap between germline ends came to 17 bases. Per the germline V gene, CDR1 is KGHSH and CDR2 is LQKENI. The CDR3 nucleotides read TGTGCCAGCTCACCTACGTTAGACAGAGACGATGGCTACACCTTC. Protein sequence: CASSPTLDRDDGYTF.

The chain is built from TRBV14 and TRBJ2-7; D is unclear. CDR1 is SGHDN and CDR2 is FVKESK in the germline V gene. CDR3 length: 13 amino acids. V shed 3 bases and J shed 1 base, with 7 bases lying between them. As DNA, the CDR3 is TGTGCCAGCAGCCATATTTCGTCCTACGAGCAGTACTTC. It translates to CASSHISSYEQYF.

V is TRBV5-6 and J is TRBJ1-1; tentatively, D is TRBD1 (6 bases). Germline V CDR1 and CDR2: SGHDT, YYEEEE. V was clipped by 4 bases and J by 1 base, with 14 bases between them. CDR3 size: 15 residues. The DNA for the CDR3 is TGTGCCAGCAGCATCGCCGGGACAAAGAACACTGAAGCTTTCTTT. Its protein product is CASSIAGTKNTEAFF.

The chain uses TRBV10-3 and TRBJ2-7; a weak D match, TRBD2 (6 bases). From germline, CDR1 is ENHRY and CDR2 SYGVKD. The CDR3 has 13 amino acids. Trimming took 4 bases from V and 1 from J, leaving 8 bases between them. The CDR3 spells CAISGDLSYEQYF. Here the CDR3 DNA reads TGTGCCATCAGTGGGGACTTATCCTACGAGCAGTACTTC.